These T cell receptor beta chains were read from a single sample in a study of blood T cell repertoires in COVID-19. Generated by immunoSEQ multiplex PCR, the TCRdb table keeps only in-frame clones and is missing some. The data hold around 37,000 clones, with approximately 81% observed a single time. The sequenced material came from peripheral blood. The receptors come from a man in his sixties with COVID-19, enrolled during active disease. CDR3s include the opening cysteine and the closing phenylalanine or tryptophan. Each record gives: V gene, D gene, J gene, clone size, CDR3 DNA, CDR3 protein. D genes are given only for firm matches. A row's size may be missing; if present it is once, few, many or a size class.

>TRBV24-1|.|TRBJ1-2|.
TGTGCCACCAGTGACCCTGGACGGACTTCAAACTATGGCTACACCTTC
CATSDPGRTSNYGYTF
>TRBV18|TRBD1|TRBJ2-1|.
TGTGCCAGCTCATCCGGGACAGGGGATGATGAGCAGTTCTTC
CASSSGTGDDEQFF
>TRBV29-1|.|TRBJ2-3|.
TGCAGCGAAACCCAGGGGTCAGATACGCAGTATTTT
CSETQGSDTQYF
>TRBV6-4|.|TRBJ2-3|once
TGTGCCAGCAGTGCCAGGAGCACAGATACGCAGTATTTT
CASSARSTDTQYF
>TRBV7-9|.|TRBJ2-5|.
TGTGCCAGCAGCTTAGAGTACCTAGCTGAAGAGACCCAGTACTTC
CASSLEYLAEETQYF
>TRBV4-2|.|TRBJ1-1|.
TGTGCCAGCAGCCAAGCCCGAACCGCTGACAGTAAAGCTTTCTTT
CASSQARTADSKAFF
>TRBV5-8|TRBD2|TRBJ2-7|.
TGTGCCAGCAGGCGGACTAGCGGGAGGATTGGGTACGAGCAGTACTTC
CASRRTSGRIGYEQYF
>TRBV27|TRBD1|TRBJ1-3|once
TGTGCCAGCCGTTACCGACAGGGCTCAAACACCATATATTTT
CASRYRQGSNTIYF
>TRBV5-4|.|TRBJ2-7|.
TGTGCCAGCAGCTTGGCAGGGGTCTACGAGCAGTACTTC
CASSLAGVYEQYF
>TRBV11-2|.|TRBJ2-5|.
TGTGCCAGCAGCCCATCGTGGGGGCGGGGGGAGACCCAGTACTTC
CASSPSWGRGETQYF
>TRBV30|TRBD2|TRBJ2-1|.
TGTGCCTGGAGTTTAGCGGGAGGGCGAGATGAGCAGTTCTTC
CAWSLAGGRDEQFF
>TRBV15|.|TRBJ1-4|few
TGTGCCACCAGCGAGGGTTTGGTAGCAACTAATGAAAAACTGTTTTTT
CATSEGLVATNEKLFF
>TRBV24-1|TRBD1|TRBJ2-1|.
TGTGCCACCAGCCAGGGGGTCTCCTACAATGAGCAGTTCTTC
CATSQGVSYNEQFF
>TRBV7-6|.|TRBJ1-1|.
TGTGCCAGCAGCGCGGGGCTAGGGGTCGAGAACACTGAAGCTTTCTTT
CASSAGLGVENTEAFF
>TRBV30|.|TRBJ1-1|.
.
CAWSVGQGSFF
>TRBV7-4|.|TRBJ1-1|.
TGTGCCAGCAGCGAGCCGGGACACAGGAACACTGAAGCTTTCTTT
CASSEPGHRNTEAFF
>TRBV3-1/TRBV3-2|.|TRBJ1-3|.
TGTGCCAGCAGCCCCTCCGGGGGAAACACCATATATTTT
CASSPSGGNTIYF
>TRBV6-1|.|TRBJ1-2|.
TGTGCCAGCAGTGAACTCAGCCAGGTCTTATATGGCTACACCTTC
CASSELSQVLYGYTF
>TRBV5-1|.|TRBJ1-2|.
TGCGCCAGCAGCTTGGGTAGAGATAACTATGGCTACACCTTC
CASSLGRDNYGYTF
>TRBV14|.|TRBJ1-1|few
TGTGCCAGCAGCCAACGGTTCGAGGGTAGCGGCACTGAAGCTTTCTTT
CASSQRFEGSGTEAFF
>TRBV5-4|TRBD1|TRBJ1-1|.
TGTGCCAGCAGCTTGGCAGGGGGCGCCGGAATGAACACTGAAGCTTTCTTT
CASSLAGGAGMNTEAFF
>TRBV6-1|.|TRBJ1-5|.
TGTGCCAGCAGTGAACACAGAGGGTTCCAGCCCCAGCATTTT
CASSEHRGFQPQHF